The 27 T cell receptor beta chains listed next were all sequenced from one sample in a study of chemoradiotherapy in HPV16-positive cancers. TCRdb keeps only in-frame clones here, not all; method: immunoSEQ multiplex PCR. The sample shows approximately 19,000 clones, about 86% of them seen only once. The sample here was blood, taken from a patient who underwent chemoradiotherapy. The receptors derive from a human donor with HPV-associated anogenital cancer.

The rearrangement joins TRBV27 to TRBJ2-3; D is unclear. The V end was cut by 4 bases, the J end by 5 bases, with 10 bases between. CDR1 and CDR2 from the germline V gene are MNHEY and SMNVEV (reference sequence). The CDR3 loop spans 13 amino acids. The CDR3 protein is CASSWAHGDTQYF. CDR3 in DNA: TGTGCCAGCAGTTGGGCCCATGGAGATACGCAGTATTTT.

This chain uses TRBV9 with TRBJ2-3, with a tentative D call TRBD1 (5 bases). Trimming cost V 3 bases and J 5 bases, with 10 bases left between them. Looked up from germline, CDR1 is SGDLS and CDR2 is YYNGEE. The CDR3 is 13 amino acids. The CDR3 DNA reads TGTGCCAGCAGCGCCTTTCAGGGAGATACGCAGTATTTT. This gives the protein CASSAFQGDTQYF.

The rearrangement uses TRBV19 and TRBJ2-7; D possibly corresponds to TRBD2 (6 bases). Per the germline V gene, CDR1 is LNHDA and CDR2 is SQIVND (reference sequence). The V and J ends lost 6 bases and 7 bases respectively, with 16 bases between them. This CDR3 region has 13 residues. The CDR3 DNA reads as TGTGCCAGTAGCCAATTCTGGGGGGAGGAGCAGTACTTC. This sequence encodes CASSQFWGEEQYF.

The rearrangement links TRBV7-8 to TRBJ1-2; TRBD1 is a possible D gene (6 bases). CDR3 length: 14 amino acids. Trimming shortened V by 5 bases and J by 4 bases, and 14 bases separated the two germline ends. The germline gives CDR1 SGHVS, CDR2 FQNEAQ. DNA for the CDR3: TGTGCCAGCAGCCAACAGGGCTCGGGCTATGGCTACACCTTC. Its translation: CASSQQGSGYGYTF. The full variable domain, in which reference TRBV7-8 and TRBJ1-2 provide the parts outside the CDR3, is GAGVSQSPRYKVAKRGQDVALRCDPISGHVSLFWYQQALGQGPEFLTYFQNEAQLDKSGLPSDRFFAERPEGSVSTLKIQRTQQEDSAVYLCASSQQGSGYGYTFGSGTRLTVV.

J is TRBJ2-3 and V is TRBV9; TRBD2 agrees at 7 bases. The V gene end was trimmed by 0 bases and the J gene end by 0 bases; junction bases not matched to a gene: 4. In germline, CDR1 is SGDLS, CDR2 YYNGEE. This CDR3 is built from 16 residues. The CDR3 sequence: CASSVVGGTSTDTQYF. The CDR3, as DNA: TGTGCCAGCAGCGTAGTGGGGGGGACCAGCACAGATACGCAGTATTTT.

This chain connects TRBV5-6 to TRBJ2-7, with D tentatively TRBD2 (5 bases). The CDR3 is 14 residues long. V was shortened by 4 bases and J by 0 bases, with 11 bases between the two germline ends. Germline CDR1 and CDR2: SGHDT and YYEEEE. This chain's CDR3 is CASSPLGSSYEQYF. The CDR3 DNA reads as TGTGCCAGCAGCCCGTTGGGGAGCTCCTACGAGCAGTACTTC.

The chain joins TRBV19 to TRBJ2-3, with D tentatively TRBD2 (6 bases). The ends were cut back, 4 bases at V and 8 bases at J, with 13 bases in the middle. Germline-derived CDR1 and CDR2 are LNHDA and SQIVND (reference sequence). The CDR3 consists of 13 residues. CDR3 DNA sequence: TGTGCCAGTAGTACCACCGGAGCGGGTACGCAGTATTTT. It yields the protein CASSTTGAGTQYF.

V gene TRBV30 combines with J gene TRBJ2-3; D is perhaps TRBD2 (5 bases). This CDR3 contains 14 residues. Per germline, CDR1 GTSNPN and CDR2 SVGIG (reference sequence). Trimming left V 2 bases short and J 2 bases short, with 11 bases between. CDR3 sequence: CAWSPGGLTDTQYF. The CDR3 DNA sequence: TGTGCCTGGAGTCCCGGCGGGCTCACAGATACGCAGTATTTT.

The gene calls are TRBV13 and TRBJ1-1, with D uncertain. The germline V gene encodes CDR1 PRHDT and CDR2 FYEKMQ (reference sequence). V shed 3 bases and J shed 0 bases, with 14 bases lying between them. The CDR3 extends over 16 amino acids. The CDR3 is CASSFAFLGLNTEAFF. CDR3 DNA: TGTGCCAGCAGCTTCGCGTTTTTAGGACTGAACACTGAAGCTTTCTTT.

The V gene is TRBV6-6, the J gene TRBJ2-1, with D unresolved. The CDR3 extends over 14 amino acids. CDR1 is MNHNY, CDR2 SVGAGI, per germline (reference sequence). Trimming shortened V by 3 bases and J by 4 bases, and 10 bases separated the two germline ends. The CDR3 DNA reads TGTGCCAGCAGTTATGCGACCTCTTACAATGAGCAGTTCTTC. It yields the protein CASSYATSYNEQFF.

This rearrangement joins TRBV5-1 to TRBJ2-7; D could derive from TRBD1 or TRBD2 (5 bases each). There are 14 residues in the CDR3. Trimming took 4 bases from V and 2 from J, leaving 13 bases between them. Per germline, CDR1 SGHRS and CDR2 YFSETQ. This CDR3 reads CASSPGAPAYEQYF. CDR3 DNA: TGCGCCAGCAGCCCCGGGGCCCCCGCCTACGAGCAGTACTTC.

The gene calls are TRBV11-2 and TRBJ1-5; no clear D gene. Trimming cost V 0 bases and J 7 bases, with 13 bases left between them. The V gene's germline CDR1 is SGHAT and CDR2 FQNNGV. This CDR3 contains 15 residues. The CDR3 sequence: CASSLDQVGYQPQHF. The CDR3 DNA sequence: TGTGCCAGCAGCTTAGATCAGGTGGGGTACCAGCCCCAGCATTTT.

J is TRBJ1-2 and V is TRBV11-2; no clear D gene. CDR1 and CDR2 (germline): SGHAT, FQNNGV. This CDR3 region has 13 residues. Trimming took off 2 bases at V and 8 bases at J, with 12 bases between the two ends. CDR3 bases: TGTGCCAGCAGCTTAAGACGAGGGAACGGCTACACCTTC. Its protein product is CASSLRRGNGYTF.

The chain combines TRBV7-8 with TRBJ1-2, with TRBD1 matching 9 bases. The V gene end was trimmed by 3 bases and the J gene end by 4 bases; junction bases not matched to a gene: 6. Germline loops: CDR1 SGHVS, CDR2 FQNEAQ. CDR3 length equals 15 residues. Written as DNA, the CDR3 is TGTGCCAGCAGCTTGCGGACAGGGGACCTCTATGGCTACACCTTC. This gives the protein CASSLRTGDLYGYTF.

This chain connects TRBV2 to TRBJ2-3; D remains unclear. Trimming pared 7 bases from V and 4 bases from J, leaving 12 bases between. The germline CDR1 and CDR2 sequences are SNHLY and FYNNEI. This CDR3 has 13 amino acids. The CDR3, as DNA: TGTGCCAGCACGGATGATCTCGCAGATACGCAGTATTTT. Protein product: CASTDDLADTQYF.

The rearrangement links TRBV27 to TRBJ1-3; unclear D gene. The V gene's germline CDR1 is MNHEY and CDR2 SMNVEV (reference sequence). Trimming left V 2 bases short and J 4 bases short, with 6 bases between. The length of the CDR3 is 13 residues. DNA of the CDR3: TGTGCCAGCAGTTTAAATCCCGGAAACACCATATATTTT. It yields the protein CASSLNPGNTIYF.

The sample holds one count of this clone. This chain links TRBV6-1 with TRBJ2-2, with TRBD2 matching 9 bases. The trim removed 7 bases at V and 1 base at J, leaving 4 bases unmatched. CDR3 size: 15 residues. Per germline, CDR1 MNHNS and CDR2 SASEGT. CDR3 amino acids: CASIILAGNTGELFF. The CDR3 DNA sequence: TGTGCCAGCATAATACTAGCGGGGAACACCGGGGAGCTGTTTTTT.

The CDR3 is CATRGRQRNTEAFF. The CDR3 DNA follows: TGTGCCACCCGAGGGAGACAGCGGAACACTGAAGCTTTCTTT. V usage is TRBV6-1 and J usage is TRBJ1-1, with D possibly matching TRBD1 (5 bases). Between the trimmed V and J ends, which lost 10 bases and 1 base, there was a span of 16 bases. The CDR3 runs to 14 residues. Per the germline V gene, CDR1 is MNHNS and CDR2 is SASEGT.

This rearrangement joins TRBV19 to TRBJ1-5; 7 bases map to TRBD1. This CDR3 has 15 amino acids. With 4 bases clipped from V and 2 bases from J, the junction kept 5 bases outside the gene matches. The germline gives CDR1 LNHDA, CDR2 SQIVND (reference sequence). CDR3 region: CASSKGGRGNQPQHF. In DNA, the CDR3 is TGTGCCAGTAGTAAAGGGGGCAGGGGCAATCAGCCCCAGCATTTT.

The gene calls are TRBV30 and TRBJ1-1; no clear D. Trimming cost V 3 bases and J 1 base, with 15 bases left between them. The CDR3 has 15 amino acids. CDR1 GTSNPN and CDR2 SVGIG come from the germline V gene (reference sequence). As DNA, the CDR3 is TGTGCCTGGAGCCCGCCCCGTGCCCAGAACACTGAAGCTTTCTTT. Translating it yields CAWSPPRAQNTEAFF.

V gene TRBV7-3 combines with J gene TRBJ2-3; D possibly uses TRBD1 or TRBD2 (5 bases each). The CDR3 runs 15 residues. V was pared by 4 bases and J by 1 base, with 12 bases between. Germline values: CDR1 SGHTA, CDR2 FQGTGA. CDR3 sequence (DNA): TGTGCCAGCAGCTCTTTTGGGGACCGCACAGATACGCAGTATTTT. Translation gives CASSSFGDRTDTQYF.

The chain uses TRBV9 and TRBJ2-1, with 10 bases identical to TRBD2. The ends lost 0 bases at V and 6 bases at J; junction bases unmatched: 9. The CDR3 loop spans 17 amino acids. Germline V gene lookup returns CDR1 SGDLS and CDR2 YYNGEE. As DNA, the CDR3 is TGTGCCAGCAGCGTAGAAGCTAGCGGGAGAGGTGGCAATGAGCAGTTCTTC. Amino acids: CASSVEASGRGGNEQFF. Full variable domain (remainder filled in from reference TRBV9 and TRBJ2-1): DSGVTQTPKHLITATGQRVTLRCSPRSGDLSVYWYQQSLDQGLQFLIQYYNGEERAKGNILERFSAQQFPDLHSELNLSSLELGDSALYFCASSVEASGRGGNEQFFGPGTRLTVL.

The chain has TRBV6-6 and TRBJ2-1; D is undetermined. CDR3 length equals 13 residues. Germline CDR1 reads MNHNY; CDR2 reads SVGAGI (reference sequence). The V end was cut by 5 bases, the J end by 0 bases, with 5 bases between. The CDR3: CASSQDSYNEQFF. CDR3 sequence (DNA): TGTGCCAGCAGTCAGGACTCCTACAATGAGCAGTTCTTC.

This clone was seen a handful of times. The chain carries TRBV11-2 and TRBJ1-1, with a possible D match to TRBD1 (6 bases). CDR1 is SGHAT, CDR2 FQNNGV, per germline. V was cut by 1 base and J by 6 bases, with 15 bases left in between. The CDR3 has 15 residues. The CDR3 region is CASSLGGGRFAEAFF. CDR3 in DNA: TGTGCCAGCAGCTTAGGAGGGGGGCGGTTCGCTGAAGCTTTCTTT. Looking up the rest from reference TRBV11-2 and TRBJ1-1 gives the full variable domain: EAGVAQSPRYKIIEKRQSVAFWCNPISGHATLYWYQQILGQGPKLLIQFQNNGVVDDSQLPKDRFSAERLKGVDSTLKIQPAKLEDSAVYLCASSLGGGRFAEAFFGQGTRLTVV.

The genes are TRBV5-8 and TRBJ1-1; no clear D. V gave up 0 bases and J gave up 9 bases, with 9 bases separating them. This CDR3 comprises 12 residues. Germline CDR1 SGHTS, CDR2 YDEGEE. The CDR3 bases are TGTGCCAGCAGCTTGGCCGGCAGGAAAGCTTTCTTT. It codes for CASSLAGRKAFF.

This clone was seen a handful of times. The chain combines TRBV10-3 with TRBJ2-6; D is unresolved. V lost 2 bases to trimming and J lost 1 base, with 9 bases between them. CDR1 and CDR2 from the germline V gene are ENHRY and SYGVKD. The CDR3 is 16 amino acids. The CDR3 DNA follows: TGTGCCATCAGTGAGGGAGATGTATCTGGGGCCAACGTCCTGACTTTC. It yields the protein CAISEGDVSGANVLTF.

The chain uses TRBV12-5 and TRBJ1-4, with D possibly being TRBD1 (5 bases). Germline V lookup: CDR1 LGHNT, CDR2 FRNRAP. Trimming shortened V by 4 bases and J by 3 bases, and 9 bases separated the two germline ends. The length of the CDR3 is 14 residues. CDR3 coding DNA: TGTGCTAGTGGTTGGGACTCAGCTAATGAAAAACTGTTTTTT. The encoded protein is CASGWDSANEKLFF.